A selection of T cell receptor beta chains follows, all from one sample in a study of blood T cell repertoires in COVID-19. Assay: immunoSEQ multiplex PCR; the TCRdb copy retains only in-frame clones and omits some. The sample yields roughly 320,000 clones, roughly 91% seen once. Material: peripheral blood. All receptors derive from a woman younger than 45 with COVID-19, enrolled during active disease. CDR3s include the opening cysteine and the closing phenylalanine or tryptophan. Each record gives: CDR3 DNA, CDR3 protein, J gene, V gene, D gene, clone size. D genes are given only for firm matches. The size of a clone is reported for some rows only, either as once, few or many, or as a class for expanded clones.

CDR3 DNA: TGTGCCAGCAGTGCCGGACACCCCGGCTCCTATAATTCACCCCTCCACTTT
CDR3 protein: CASSAGHPGSYNSPLHF
J gene: TRBJ1-6
V gene: TRBV6-1
D gene: .
clone size: .

CDR3 DNA: TGTGCCAGCAGTGAATTCGGGGACTCCTCTGGAAACACCATATATTTT
CDR3 protein: CASSEFGDSSGNTIYF
J gene: TRBJ1-3
V gene: TRBV25-1
D gene: .
clone size: .

CDR3 DNA: TGTGCCACAGGGATCCTTAATTCACCCCTCCACTTT
CDR3 protein: CATGILNSPLHF
J gene: TRBJ1-6
V gene: TRBV12-3/TRBV12-4
D gene: .
clone size: .

CDR3 DNA: TGTGCCAGCTCACCCCTGCAGGGTGATGAGCGTGGCTACACCTTC
CDR3 protein: CASSPLQGDERGYTF
J gene: TRBJ1-2
V gene: TRBV18
D gene: .
clone size: .

CDR3 DNA: TGTGCCAGCAGCTATCATCAAGGGGAGGTGAGCACTGAAGCTTTCTTT
CDR3 protein: CASSYHQGEVSTEAFF
J gene: TRBJ1-1
V gene: TRBV7-8
D gene: .
clone size: .

CDR3 DNA: TGTGCCAGTACTAAGACAGGTGCAGCTGAAGCTTTCTTT
CDR3 protein: CASTKTGAAEAFF
J gene: TRBJ1-1
V gene: TRBV19
D gene: .
clone size: .

CDR3 DNA: TGTGCCAGCAGTTCCTTCCTGGGGACAGGGGCTACTGAAGCTTTCTTT
CDR3 protein: CASSSFLGTGATEAFF
J gene: TRBJ1-1
V gene: TRBV6-5
D gene: TRBD1
clone size: .

CDR3 DNA: TGTGCCAGCAGCCCGCGATACCAAGAGACCCAGTACTTC
CDR3 protein: CASSPRYQETQYF
J gene: TRBJ2-5
V gene: TRBV14
D gene: .
clone size: .

CDR3 DNA: TGTGCCAGCAGCCTGGACAGGGCCTATGGCTACACCTTC
CDR3 protein: CASSLDRAYGYTF
J gene: TRBJ1-2
V gene: TRBV11-2
D gene: TRBD1
clone size: .

CDR3 DNA: TGTGCCAGCAGCTTTGGGACAGGAGGGGATAATTCACCCCTCCACTTT
CDR3 protein: CASSFGTGGDNSPLHF
J gene: TRBJ1-6
V gene: TRBV7-2
D gene: TRBD1
clone size: few

CDR3 DNA: TGCGCCAGCAGTGCGGGGCTCCGCCAAGAGACCCAGTACTTC
CDR3 protein: CASSAGLRQETQYF
J gene: TRBJ2-5
V gene: TRBV5-1
D gene: .
clone size: .

CDR3 DNA: TGTGCCAGCTCACCTACGAACGACAGGCAGCCCCAGCATTTT
CDR3 protein: CASSPTNDRQPQHF
J gene: TRBJ1-5
V gene: TRBV18
D gene: .
clone size: .

CDR3 DNA: TGTGCCACCAGTGAATCCCCGGGACAGGGTTTTGCAGATACGCAGTATTTT
CDR3 protein: CATSESPGQGFADTQYF
J gene: TRBJ2-3
V gene: TRBV24-1
D gene: TRBD1
clone size: .

CDR3 DNA: TGTGCCAGCAGTCCCTGGGACACCAACACTGAAGCTTTCTTT
CDR3 protein: CASSPWDTNTEAFF
J gene: TRBJ1-1
V gene: TRBV6-6
D gene: .
clone size: .

CDR3 DNA: TGTGCCAGCAGCCCTCGGGCCGAGGGCCACACTGAAGCTTTCTTT
CDR3 protein: CASSPRAEGHTEAFF
J gene: TRBJ1-1
V gene: TRBV9
D gene: .
clone size: .

CDR3 DNA: TGTGCCAGCTCTTCAAAGGATTCTAGTTTAACCGGGGAGCTGTTTTTT
CDR3 protein: CASSSKDSSLTGELFF
J gene: TRBJ2-2
V gene: TRBV18
D gene: .
clone size: few

CDR3 DNA: TGTGCCAGCAGCTCCCGACAGGGACAGGGGGCTAGAGAGACCCAGTACTTC
CDR3 protein: CASSSRQGQGARETQYF
J gene: TRBJ2-5
V gene: TRBV5-4
D gene: TRBD1
clone size: .

CDR3 DNA: TGCAGCGTCGCTACCGGGACAGGGGGCCCCAACTATGGCTACACCTTC
CDR3 protein: CSVATGTGGPNYGYTF
J gene: TRBJ1-2
V gene: TRBV29-1
D gene: TRBD1
clone size: .

CDR3 DNA: TGCGCCAGCAGCCAGGGGTGGGTTAGTGGGGGGAGGAACACTGAAGCTTTCTTT
CDR3 protein: CASSQGWVSGGRNTEAFF
J gene: TRBJ1-1
V gene: TRBV4-1
D gene: .
clone size: .

CDR3 DNA: TGTGCCAGCAGAGTGGCGGCTCAAGAGACCCAGTACTTC
CDR3 protein: CASRVAAQETQYF
J gene: TRBJ2-5
V gene: TRBV3-1/TRBV3-2
D gene: .
clone size: .

CDR3 DNA: TGTGCCAGCAGTTACTCGGGGCAGGTATATCAGCCCCAGCATTTT
CDR3 protein: CASSYSGQVYQPQHF
J gene: TRBJ1-5
V gene: TRBV6-2/TRBV6-3
D gene: .
clone size: .

CDR3 DNA: TGTGCCAGCAACTTGGGACAGGGGGGTCAGCCCCAGCATTTT
CDR3 protein: CASNLGQGGQPQHF
J gene: TRBJ1-5
V gene: TRBV28
D gene: TRBD1
clone size: .

CDR3 DNA: TGTGCCAGCAGCCCTCGGATGAACACGAGGAATCAGCCCCAGCATTTT
CDR3 protein: CASSPRMNTRNQPQHF
J gene: TRBJ1-5
V gene: TRBV5-8
D gene: .
clone size: .

CDR3 DNA: TGTGCCAGCAGCTTAGCGCTAGGGGCTAATGAAAAACTGTTTTTT
CDR3 protein: CASSLALGANEKLFF
J gene: TRBJ1-4
V gene: TRBV7-2
D gene: .
clone size: once

CDR3 DNA: TGTGCCAGTCGGACAGGGGGAATCGCAACAACCTCTGGAAACACCATATATTTT
CDR3 protein: CASRTGGIATTSGNTIYF
J gene: TRBJ1-3
V gene: TRBV19
D gene: TRBD1
clone size: .

CDR3 DNA: TGTGCCAGCAGTTTAAACAGGGGGCGAGGTGAAAAACTGTTTTTT
CDR3 protein: CASSLNRGRGEKLFF
J gene: TRBJ1-4
V gene: TRBV27
D gene: TRBD1
clone size: .

CDR3 DNA: TGTGCCAGCAGCCCCCGTGGACAGGGGGCAAAGCAGCCCCAGCATTTT
CDR3 protein: CASSPRGQGAKQPQHF
J gene: TRBJ1-5
V gene: TRBV6-2/TRBV6-3
D gene: TRBD1
clone size: .

CDR3 DNA: TGTGCCAGCTCACCGGGACAGGGGGCCAACGAGCAGTACTTC
CDR3 protein: CASSPGQGANEQYF
J gene: TRBJ2-7
V gene: TRBV18
D gene: TRBD1
clone size: .

CDR3 DNA: TGTGCCAGCAGCGTATCAGGGGCAACTAATGAAAAACTGTTTTTT
CDR3 protein: CASSVSGATNEKLFF
J gene: TRBJ1-4
V gene: TRBV7-2
D gene: .
clone size: .

CDR3 DNA: TGCGCCAGCAGCCCGACACAGGGTATCGAGCAGTACTTC
CDR3 protein: CASSPTQGIEQYF
J gene: TRBJ2-7
V gene: TRBV5-1
D gene: .
clone size: .

CDR3 DNA: TGTGCCAGCAGTTCCCCCCGGGGGAACACAGATACGCAGTATTTT
CDR3 protein: CASSSPRGNTDTQYF
J gene: TRBJ2-3
V gene: TRBV27
D gene: .
clone size: .

CDR3 DNA: TGTGCCAGCAGCCTTCAGACAGGGATCTATGGCTACACCTTC
CDR3 protein: CASSLQTGIYGYTF
J gene: TRBJ1-2
V gene: TRBV7-8
D gene: TRBD1
clone size: .